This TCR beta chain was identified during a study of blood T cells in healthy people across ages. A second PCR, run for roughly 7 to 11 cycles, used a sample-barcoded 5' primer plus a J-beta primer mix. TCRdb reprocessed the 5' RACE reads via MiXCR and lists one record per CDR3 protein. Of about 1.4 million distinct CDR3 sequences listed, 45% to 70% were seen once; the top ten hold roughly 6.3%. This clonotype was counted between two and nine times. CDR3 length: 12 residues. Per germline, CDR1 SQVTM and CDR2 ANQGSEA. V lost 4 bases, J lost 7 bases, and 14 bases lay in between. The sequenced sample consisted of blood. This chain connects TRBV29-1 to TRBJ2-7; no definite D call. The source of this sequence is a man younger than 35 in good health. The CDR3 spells CSVAEHREEQYF. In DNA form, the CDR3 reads TGCAGCGTTGCCGAACACCGTGAGGAGCAGTACTTC.